One TCR beta chain is described in this entry. Participant reports of clinical history set cohort assignment. The study counted Cohort 3 donors as recovered given two negative PCRs, clearance, or symptom resolution. This record comes from a study of blood T cell repertoires in COVID-19. Overall study: Samples came from the United States, Italy and Spain, spanning acute and convalescent COVID-19.

Germline V gives CDR1 SGHNT, CDR2 YYREEE (reference sequence). The CDR3 has 17 residues. V was pared by 4 bases and J by 0 bases, with 5 bases of the junction left unmatched. This table comes from immunoSEQ multiplex PCR, and its TCRdb copy is limited to in-frame clones, with some not included. Counted here are around 300,000 clones, around 90% occurring once; the ten biggest clones make up 5.5% to 7%. Sequencing was performed on PBMCs or T cells enriched from blood (not recorded which). The V call is TRBV5-4, the J call TRBJ2-1; 12 positions match TRBD2. The TCR was taken from a woman aged 40 to 50 who had recovered from COVID-19. CDR3 nucleotide sequence: TGTGCCAGCAGCCCTAGCGGGGGGGCGAGCTCCTACAATGAGCAGTTCTTC. It encodes CASSPSGGASSYNEQFF.